This T cell receptor beta chain was recovered during a study of CD8+CD57+ T cells in acquired aplastic anemia. Overall study: CD4+ and CD8+ cells, once sorted, gave DNA averaging around 3.2 ug. Study outcomes and limitations: Patients were compared with controls for CD8+ Simpson's diversity, and no significant difference emerged. Patients and controls turned out to have roughly 31 CD8+ CDR3 sequences in common.

Selection for sequencing was limited to patients who had shown CD8+CD57+ cell expansion by flow cytometry. At the time of blood sampling, patients had not yet received any therapy. TCR beta VDJ and CDR3 were profiled, and genomic DNA was the template. TCRdb called the reads again in MiXCR, with one record for every CDR3 protein. The table has about 150,000 distinct CDR3 sequences, about 52% seen once. With respect to this clonotype: Its specificity is unknown.

This clonotype was obtained from a human donor with aplastic anemia. Sequenced sample: sorted CD4+, CD8+, or CD8+CD57+ T cells (not recorded which) from PBMCs.

The CDR3: CASSQPGWEQYF. DNA of the CDR3: TGTGCCAGCAGCCAACCCGGCTGGGAGCAGTACTTC. The genes are TRBV7-2 and TRBJ2-7; D unclear. Trimming took 5 bases from V and 7 from J, leaving 12 bases between them. The CDR3 length is 12 residues. The germline gives CDR1 SGHTA, CDR2 FQGNSA.